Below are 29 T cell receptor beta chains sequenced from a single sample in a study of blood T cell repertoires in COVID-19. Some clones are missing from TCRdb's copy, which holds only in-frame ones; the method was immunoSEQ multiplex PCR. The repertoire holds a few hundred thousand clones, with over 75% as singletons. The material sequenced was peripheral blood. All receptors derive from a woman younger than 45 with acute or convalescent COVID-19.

The CDR3 is CASSGGGPSGANEQFF. CDR3 DNA sequence: TGTGCCAGCAGTGGGGGGGGACCTAGCGGGGCCAATGAGCAGTTCTTC. The chain is built from TRBV25-1 and TRBJ2-1, with TRBD2 identical over 9 bases. CDR1 and CDR2 from the germline V gene are MGHDK and SYGVNS. The CDR3 runs to 16 residues. V lost 4 bases to trimming and J lost 6 bases; unmatched junction nucleotides: 10.

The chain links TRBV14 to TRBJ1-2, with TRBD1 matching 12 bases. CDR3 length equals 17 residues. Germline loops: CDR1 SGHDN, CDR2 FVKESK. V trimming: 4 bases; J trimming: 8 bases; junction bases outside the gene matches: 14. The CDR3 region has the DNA TGTGCCAGCAGCCGAGACACCGGGACAGGGGGCGCGGGGGGCTACACCTTC. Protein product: CASSRDTGTGGAGGYTF.

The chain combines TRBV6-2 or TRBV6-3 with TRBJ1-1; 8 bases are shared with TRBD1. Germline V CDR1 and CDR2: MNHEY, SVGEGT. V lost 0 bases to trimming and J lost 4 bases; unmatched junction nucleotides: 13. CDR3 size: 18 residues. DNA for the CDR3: TGTGCCAGCAGTTACTCGAGGGGACAGGCCCGGTGGGGCACTGAAGCTTTCTTT. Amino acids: CASSYSRGQARWGTEAFF.

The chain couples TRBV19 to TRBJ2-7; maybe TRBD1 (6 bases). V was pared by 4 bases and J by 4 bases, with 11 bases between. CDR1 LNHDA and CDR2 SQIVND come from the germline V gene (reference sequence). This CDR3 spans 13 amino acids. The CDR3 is CASSKGTPYEQYF. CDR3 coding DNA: TGTGCCAGTAGTAAAGGGACACCTTACGAGCAGTACTTC.

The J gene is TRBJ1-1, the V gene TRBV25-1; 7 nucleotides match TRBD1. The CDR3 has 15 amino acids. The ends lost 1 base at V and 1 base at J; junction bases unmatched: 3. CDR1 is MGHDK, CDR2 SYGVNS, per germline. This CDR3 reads CASSEWGQTNTEAFF. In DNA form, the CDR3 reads TGTGCCAGCAGTGAATGGGGACAGACGAACACTGAAGCTTTCTTT.

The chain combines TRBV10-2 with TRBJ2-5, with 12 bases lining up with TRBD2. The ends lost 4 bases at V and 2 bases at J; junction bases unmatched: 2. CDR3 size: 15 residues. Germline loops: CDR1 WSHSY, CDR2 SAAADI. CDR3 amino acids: CASSVGLAGQETQYF. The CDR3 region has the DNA TGCGCCAGCAGTGTTGGACTAGCGGGGCAAGAGACCCAGTACTTC.

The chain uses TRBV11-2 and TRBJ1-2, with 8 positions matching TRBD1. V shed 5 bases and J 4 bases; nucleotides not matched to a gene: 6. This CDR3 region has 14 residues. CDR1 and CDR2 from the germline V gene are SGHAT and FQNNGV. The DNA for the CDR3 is TGTGCCAGCAGCCCCACTACAGGGGGCTATGGCTACACCTTC. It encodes CASSPTTGGYGYTF.

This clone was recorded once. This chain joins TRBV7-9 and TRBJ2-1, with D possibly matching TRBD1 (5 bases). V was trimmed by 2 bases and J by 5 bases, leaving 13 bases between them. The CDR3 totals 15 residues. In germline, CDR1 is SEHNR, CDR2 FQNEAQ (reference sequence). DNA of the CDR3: TGTGCCAGCAGCTTAAAAAGGAAGACAGACAATGAGCAGTTCTTC. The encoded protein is CASSLKRKTDNEQFF.

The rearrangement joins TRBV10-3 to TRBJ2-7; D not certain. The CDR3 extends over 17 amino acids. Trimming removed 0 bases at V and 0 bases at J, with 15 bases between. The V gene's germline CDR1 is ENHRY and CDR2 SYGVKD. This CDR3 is CAISESAVGRSSYEQYF. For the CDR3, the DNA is TGTGCCATCAGTGAGTCCGCCGTGGGTAGGAGCTCCTACGAGCAGTACTTC.

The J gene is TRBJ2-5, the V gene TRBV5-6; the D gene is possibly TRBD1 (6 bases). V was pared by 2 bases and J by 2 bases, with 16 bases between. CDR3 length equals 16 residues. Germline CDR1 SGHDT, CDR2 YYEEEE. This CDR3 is CASSLVRRTAQETQYF. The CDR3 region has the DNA TGTGCCAGCAGCTTAGTTCGTAGGACAGCGCAAGAGACCCAGTACTTC. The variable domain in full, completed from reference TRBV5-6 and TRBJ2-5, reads DAGVTQSPTHLIKTRGQQVTLRCSPKSGHDTVSWYQQALGQGPQFIFQYYEEEERQRGNFPDRFSGHQFPNYSSELNVNALLLGDSALYLCASSLVRRTAQETQYFGPGTRLLVL.

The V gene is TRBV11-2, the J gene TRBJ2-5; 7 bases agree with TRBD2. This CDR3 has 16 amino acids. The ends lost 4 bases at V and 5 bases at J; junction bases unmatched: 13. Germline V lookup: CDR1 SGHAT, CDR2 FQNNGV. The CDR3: CASSYGLEGPLETQYF. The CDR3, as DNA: TGTGCCAGCAGCTACGGACTAGAAGGGCCCCTGGAGACCCAGTACTTC.

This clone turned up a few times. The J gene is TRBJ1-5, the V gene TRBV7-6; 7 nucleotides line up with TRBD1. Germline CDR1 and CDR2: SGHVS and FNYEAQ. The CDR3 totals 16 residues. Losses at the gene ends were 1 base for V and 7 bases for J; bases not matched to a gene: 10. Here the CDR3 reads CASSLGTGGSGQPQHF. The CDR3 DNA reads TGTGCCAGCAGCTTAGGGACAGGCGGTAGTGGGCAGCCCCAGCATTTT.

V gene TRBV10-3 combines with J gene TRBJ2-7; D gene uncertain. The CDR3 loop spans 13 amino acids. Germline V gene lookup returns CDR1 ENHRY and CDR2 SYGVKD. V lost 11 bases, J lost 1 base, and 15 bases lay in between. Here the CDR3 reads CAAVSVVSYEQYF. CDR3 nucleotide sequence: TGTGCCGCGGTTTCGGTAGTATCCTACGAGCAGTACTTC.

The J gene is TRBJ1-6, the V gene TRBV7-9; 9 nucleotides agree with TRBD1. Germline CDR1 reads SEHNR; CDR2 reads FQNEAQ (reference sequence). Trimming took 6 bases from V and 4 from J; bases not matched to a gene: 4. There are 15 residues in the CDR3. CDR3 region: CASRVQGAYNSPLHF. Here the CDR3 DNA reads TGTGCCAGCAGGGTACAGGGGGCTTATAATTCACCCCTCCACTTT.

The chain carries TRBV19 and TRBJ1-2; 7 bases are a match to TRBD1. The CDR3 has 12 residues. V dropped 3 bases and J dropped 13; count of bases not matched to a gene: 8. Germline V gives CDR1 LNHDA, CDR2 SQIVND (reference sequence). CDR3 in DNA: TGTGCCAGTAGTATGTTGCAGGGGGAAGCCACCTTC. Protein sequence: CASSMLQGEATF. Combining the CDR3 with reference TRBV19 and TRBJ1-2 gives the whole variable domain DGGITQSPKYLFRKEGQNVTLSCEQNLNHDAMYWYRQDPGQGLRLIYYSQIVNDFQKGDIAEGYSVSREKKESFPLTVTSAQKNPTAFYLCASSMLQGEATFGSGTRLTVV.

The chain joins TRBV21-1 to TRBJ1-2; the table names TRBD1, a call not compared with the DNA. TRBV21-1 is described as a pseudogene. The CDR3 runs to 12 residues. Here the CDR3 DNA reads TGTGCCAGCAGCAAAGCGCAGGGTGGCTACACCTTC. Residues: CASSKAQGGYTF.

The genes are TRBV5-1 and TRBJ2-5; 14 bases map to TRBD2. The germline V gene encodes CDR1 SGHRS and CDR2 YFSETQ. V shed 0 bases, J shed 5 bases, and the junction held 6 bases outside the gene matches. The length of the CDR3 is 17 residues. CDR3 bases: TGCGCCAGCAGCTTGGGACTAGCGGGAGGGCCGGAGGAGACCCAGTACTTC. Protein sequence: CASSLGLAGGPEETQYF.

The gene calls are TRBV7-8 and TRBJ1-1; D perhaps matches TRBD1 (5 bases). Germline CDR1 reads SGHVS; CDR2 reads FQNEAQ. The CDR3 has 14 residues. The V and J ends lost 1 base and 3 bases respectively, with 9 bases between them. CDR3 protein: CASSLETTDTEAFF. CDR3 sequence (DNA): TGTGCCAGCAGCTTAGAAACGACAGACACTGAAGCTTTCTTT.

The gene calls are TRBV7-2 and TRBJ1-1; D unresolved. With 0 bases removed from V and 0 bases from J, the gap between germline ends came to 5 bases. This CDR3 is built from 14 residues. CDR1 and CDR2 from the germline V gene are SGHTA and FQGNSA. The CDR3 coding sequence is TGTGCCAGCAGCTTAGCGCGAATGAACACTGAAGCTTTCTTT. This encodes CASSLARMNTEAFF. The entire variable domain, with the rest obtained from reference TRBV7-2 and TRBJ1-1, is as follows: GAGVSQSPSNKVTEKGKDVELRCDPISGHTALYWYRQSLGQGLEFLIYFQGNSAPDKSGLPSDRFSAERTGGSVSTLTIQRTQQEDSAVYLCASSLARMNTEAFFGQGTRLTVV.

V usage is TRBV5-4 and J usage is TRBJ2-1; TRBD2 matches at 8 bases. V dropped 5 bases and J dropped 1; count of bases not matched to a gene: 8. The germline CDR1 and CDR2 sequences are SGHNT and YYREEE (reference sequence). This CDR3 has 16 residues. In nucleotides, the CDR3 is TGTGCCAGCAGACCTCAACTAGCGGCTTCCTACAATGAGCAGTTCTTC. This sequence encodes CASRPQLAASYNEQFF.

In DNA, the CDR3 is TGTGCCAGCTCACCCCTGGACAGGGGTGTTGGCGAGCAGTACTTC. Translated: CASSPLDRGVGEQYF. The chain has TRBV18 and TRBJ2-7; 9 bases fit TRBD1. J was trimmed by 6 bases and V by 3 bases; bases with no gene match: 9. Germline V gives CDR1 KGHSH, CDR2 LQKENI. The CDR3 loop spans 15 amino acids.

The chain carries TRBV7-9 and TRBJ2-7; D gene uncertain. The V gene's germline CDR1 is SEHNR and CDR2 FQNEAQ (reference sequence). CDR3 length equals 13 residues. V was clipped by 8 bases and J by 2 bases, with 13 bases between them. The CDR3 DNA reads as TGTGCCAGCGGATCTACAGAAGCCTACGAGCAGTACTTC. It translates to CASGSTEAYEQYF.

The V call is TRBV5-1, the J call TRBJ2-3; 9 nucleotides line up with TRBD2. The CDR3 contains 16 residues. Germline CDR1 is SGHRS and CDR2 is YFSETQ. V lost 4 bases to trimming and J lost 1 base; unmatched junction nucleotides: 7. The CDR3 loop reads CASSNGLASGTDTQYF. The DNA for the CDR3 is TGCGCCAGCAGCAACGGACTAGCGAGCGGCACAGATACGCAGTATTTT.

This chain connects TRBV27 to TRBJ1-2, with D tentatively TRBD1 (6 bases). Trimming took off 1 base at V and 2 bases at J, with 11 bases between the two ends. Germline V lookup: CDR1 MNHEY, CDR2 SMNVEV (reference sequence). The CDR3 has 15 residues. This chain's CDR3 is CASSLLGQGNYGYTF. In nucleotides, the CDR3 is TGTGCCAGCAGTTTATTAGGGCAGGGGAACTATGGCTACACCTTC.

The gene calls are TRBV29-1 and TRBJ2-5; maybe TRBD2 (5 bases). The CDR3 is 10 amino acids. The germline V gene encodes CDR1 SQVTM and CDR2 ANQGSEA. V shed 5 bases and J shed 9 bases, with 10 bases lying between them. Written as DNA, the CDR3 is TGCAGCGTTAGAGGGCCGGCCCAGTACTTC. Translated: CSVRGPAQYF.

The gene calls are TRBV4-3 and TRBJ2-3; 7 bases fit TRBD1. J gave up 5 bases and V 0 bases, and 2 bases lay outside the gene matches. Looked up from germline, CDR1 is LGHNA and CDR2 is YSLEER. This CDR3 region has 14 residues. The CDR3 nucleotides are TGCGCCAGCAGCCAAGATAACAGGGGAGATACGCAGTATTTT. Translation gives CASSQDNRGDTQYF.

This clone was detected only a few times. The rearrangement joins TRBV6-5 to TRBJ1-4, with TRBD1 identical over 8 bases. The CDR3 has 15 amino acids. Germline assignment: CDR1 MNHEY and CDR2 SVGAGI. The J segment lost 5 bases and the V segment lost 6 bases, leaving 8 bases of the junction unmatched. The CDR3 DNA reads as TGTGCCAGCAGCCCAAGCGGACAGGGCAATGAAAAACTGTTTTTT. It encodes CASSPSGQGNEKLFF.

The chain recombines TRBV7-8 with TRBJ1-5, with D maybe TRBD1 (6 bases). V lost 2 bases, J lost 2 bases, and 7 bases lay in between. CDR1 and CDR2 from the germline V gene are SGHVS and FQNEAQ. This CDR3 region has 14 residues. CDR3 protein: CASSLKGGNQPQHF. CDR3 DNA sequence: TGTGCCAGCAGCTTAAAGGGGGGCAATCAGCCCCAGCATTTT.

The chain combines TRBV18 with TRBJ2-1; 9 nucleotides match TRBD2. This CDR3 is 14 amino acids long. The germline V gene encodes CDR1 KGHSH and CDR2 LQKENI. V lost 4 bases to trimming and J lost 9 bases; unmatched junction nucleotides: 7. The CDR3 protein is CASSLGGRDGEQFF. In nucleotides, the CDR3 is TGTGCCAGCTCACTGGGCGGGAGGGACGGTGAGCAGTTCTTC.